This T cell receptor (beta chain) was recovered during a study of Ad26.COV2.S vaccination and SARS-CoV-2 variants. Study details: Administration of Ad26.COV2.S was intramuscular, either once or twice 56 days apart.

TCRdb keeps only in-frame clones here, not all; method: immunoSEQ multiplex PCR. The data contain 300,000 to 350,000 clones, about 88% of them seen just once; the ten biggest clones take up around 10%. CDR1 and CDR2 from the germline V gene are SEHNR and FQNEAQ (reference sequence). This CDR3 has 15 amino acids. The ends lost 5 bases at V and 5 bases at J; junction bases unmatched: 9. To note about this clone: The antigen is undetermined.

Study observations and caveats: The TCR-based breadth and depth measures might underestimate overall T cell responses. While placebo recipients had lower spike-specific TCR breadth, vaccine recipients had more.

Stated treatment: around 19 received Ad26.COV2.S at low or high dose, single or two shots; five or six received placebo; per-sample allocation not given. The samples date from day 63 after the first vaccine or placebo injection. This chain connects TRBV7-9 to TRBJ2-1, with 7 nucleotides matching TRBD1. The material was peripheral blood, obtained in a trial of Ad26.COV2.S vaccine versus placebo. The clonotype comes from a person aged 18-60 years who received the Ad26.COV2.S COVID-19 vaccine or a placebo. In DNA form, the CDR3 reads TGTGCCAGCAGCCCCCGACAGGGAAACAACAATGAGCAGTTCTTC. The encoded protein is CASSPRQGNNNEQFF.